This passage covers 28 T cell receptor beta chains from one sample sequenced in a study of technical replicates of blood from several donors. TCRdb's table, derived via immunoSEQ multiplex PCR, lists solely in-frame clones and lacks some. This table holds just over 70,000 clones, 94% found once. Specimen: T cells isolated from PBMCs. All receptors come from a human donor in good health.

The CDR3 sequence is CSARTGYGYTF. In nucleotides, the CDR3 is TGCAGTGCGCGGACAGGTTACGGCTACACCTTC. The chain recombines TRBV20-1 with TRBJ1-2; TRBD1 aligns across 7 bases. V shed 6 bases and J 8 bases; nucleotides not matched to a gene: 6. CDR3 length equals 11 residues. CDR1 is DFQATT and CDR2 is SNEGSKA in the germline V gene (reference sequence).

The genes are TRBV7-8 and TRBJ1-2, with 9 bases fitting TRBD1. The CDR3 runs to 13 residues. Germline V gene sequence: CDR1 SGHVS, CDR2 FQNEAQ. The J segment lost 7 bases and the V segment lost 6 bases, leaving 6 bases of the junction unmatched. The CDR3 bases are TGTGCCAGCAGTTCCGGACAGGGGTCTGGCTACACCTTC. This codes for CASSSGQGSGYTF.

The CDR3 spells CASRGDSYNEQFF. DNA for the CDR3: TGCGCCAGCAGAGGGGACTCCTACAATGAGCAGTTCTTC. V usage is TRBV10-2 and J usage is TRBJ2-1, with D maybe TRBD1 (5 bases). The germline V gene has CDR1 WSHSY and CDR2 SAAADI. The CDR3 has 13 residues. Deletions cut 6 bases from V and 0 bases from J, with 6 bases between.

The chain employs TRBV7-9 and TRBJ1-2, with no clear D. V was cut by 5 bases and J by 4 bases, with 11 bases left in between. Germline V CDR1 and CDR2: SEHNR, FQNEAQ (reference sequence). The CDR3 totals 13 residues. CDR3 nucleotides: TGTGCCAGCAGCCCAGCGGCCAGCTATGGCTACACCTTC. Protein: CASSPAASYGYTF.

The chain links TRBV7-6 to TRBJ2-7; 7 positions agree with TRBD1. J lost 5 bases, V lost 3 bases, and 7 bases had no gene match. The CDR3 extends over 14 amino acids. CDR1 is SGHVS, CDR2 FNYEAQ, per germline. DNA for the CDR3: TGTGCCAGCAGCTTCCGACAGGGTCAGAACGAGCAGTACTTC. Encoded protein: CASSFRQGQNEQYF.

This clone was recorded once. This rearrangement joins TRBV13 to TRBJ2-1; TRBD2 aligns across 7 bases. The CDR3 contains 16 residues. The V gene's germline CDR1 is PRHDT and CDR2 FYEKMQ (reference sequence). J was trimmed by 4 bases and V by 2 bases; bases with no gene match: 8. In nucleotides, the CDR3 is TGTGCCAGCAGCTTAATTCTGCGGGAGCTGTACAATGAGCAGTTCTTC. Encoded protein: CASSLILRELYNEQFF. Filled out from reference TRBV13 and TRBJ2-1, the complete variable domain reads AAGVIQSPRHLIKEKRETATLKCYPIPRHDTVYWYQQGPGQDPQFLISFYEKMQSDKGSIPDRFSAQQFSDYHSELNMSSLELGDSALYFCASSLILRELYNEQFFGPGTRLTVL.

This chain joins TRBV2 and TRBJ2-7, with a possible D match to TRBD1 (7 bases). CDR3 length: 15 residues. Trimming pared 7 bases from V and 2 bases from J, leaving 18 bases between. Per the germline V gene, CDR1 is SNHLY and CDR2 is FYNNEI. The CDR3 reads CASKEWGGQAYEQYF. CDR3 nucleotide sequence: TGTGCCAGCAAAGAATGGGGAGGACAGGCCTACGAGCAGTACTTC.

The chain has TRBV28 and TRBJ1-2; D perhaps matches TRBD1 (5 bases). The CDR3 contains 14 residues. Germline V gives CDR1 MDHEN, CDR2 SYDVKM. Trimming removed 6 bases from V and 0 bases from J, with 11 bases in between. CDR3 sequence (DNA): TGTGCCAGCAGGTTGATGACAGCTAACTATGGCTACACCTTC. It is translated as CASRLMTANYGYTF.

The rearrangement links TRBV19 to TRBJ1-2; 8 bases are shared with TRBD1. Losses at the gene ends were 6 bases for V and 6 bases for J; bases not matched to a gene: 9. The germline V gene encodes CDR1 LNHDA and CDR2 SQIVND (reference sequence). This CDR3 has 14 residues. The CDR3: CASSVRTGFDGYTF. The CDR3 coding sequence is TGTGCCAGTAGCGTCAGGACAGGGTTTGATGGCTACACCTTC. The full variable domain, its missing parts supplied by reference TRBV19 and TRBJ1-2, is DGGITQSPKYLFRKEGQNVTLSCEQNLNHDAMYWYRQDPGQGLRLIYYSQIVNDFQKGDIAEGYSVSREKKESFPLTVTSAQKNPTAFYLCASSVRTGFDGYTFGSGTRLTVV.

This chain uses TRBV4-1 with TRBJ1-2; 7 bases match TRBD1. Trimming cost V 7 bases and J 4 bases; bases outside gene matches: 12. Germline CDR1 MGHRA, CDR2 YSYEKL. The CDR3 is made up of 15 amino acids. The CDR3 loop is CASTNPDRELYGYTF. The DNA for the CDR3 is TGCGCCAGCACTAACCCCGACAGGGAACTCTATGGCTACACCTTC.

The chain links TRBV19 to TRBJ1-1, with 8 bases that match TRBD1. Germline loops: CDR1 LNHDA, CDR2 SQIVND (reference sequence). The CDR3 runs 13 residues. The V gene end was trimmed by 5 bases and the J gene end by 5 bases; junction bases not matched to a gene: 4. As DNA, the CDR3 is TGTGCCAGTAGTCTTACAGGGGGGACTGAAGCTTTCTTT. Translating it yields CASSLTGGTEAFF.

This sequence joins TRBV7-2 and TRBJ2-1; maybe TRBD2 (5 bases). CDR1 and CDR2 (germline): SGHTA, FQGNSA. The length of the CDR3 is 14 residues. V was pared by 5 bases and J by 7 bases, with 15 bases between. CDR3 DNA sequence: TGTGCCAGCAGCCCAGAAGCGGTGCTTAATGAGCAGTTCTTC. Residues: CASSPEAVLNEQFF. The whole variable domain, remainder taken from reference TRBV7-2 and TRBJ2-1, is GAGVSQSPSNKVTEKGKDVELRCDPISGHTALYWYRQSLGQGLEFLIYFQGNSAPDKSGLPSDRFSAERTGGSVSTLTIQRTQQEDSAVYLCASSPEAVLNEQFFGPGTRLTVL.

The chain employs TRBV5-1 and TRBJ2-5, with 11 positions matching TRBD2. Germline V gene lookup returns CDR1 SGHRS and CDR2 YFSETQ. After removal of 4 bases from V and 2 bases from J, the junction contained 7 bases not matched to a gene. This CDR3 is 16 amino acids long. CDR3 sequence (DNA): TGCGCCAGCAGCCCGCCTGGACTAGCGGGTCAAGAGACCCAGTACTTC. It codes for CASSPPGLAGQETQYF.

This sequence joins TRBV11-2 and TRBJ2-7; TRBD1 might be the D (5 bases). The V gene lost 7 bases and the J gene lost 5 bases, with 12 bases spanning the gap. The CDR3 spans 12 residues. Germline CDR1 reads SGHAT; CDR2 reads FQNNGV. The CDR3 bases are TGTGCCAGCACAGCAGGGAACAACGAGCAGTACTTC. Residues: CASTAGNNEQYF.

The rearrangement links TRBV5-1 to TRBJ2-1; 10 nucleotides align to TRBD2. Per the germline V gene, CDR1 is SGHRS and CDR2 is YFSETQ. V trimming: 1 base; J trimming: 6 bases; junction bases outside the gene matches: 4. The CDR3 covers 15 residues. The CDR3: CASSLLAGDSNEQFF. CDR3 sequence (DNA): TGCGCCAGCAGCTTGCTAGCGGGGGACTCCAATGAGCAGTTCTTC. The whole variable domain, remainder taken from reference TRBV5-1 and TRBJ2-1, is KAGVTQTPRYLIKTRGQQVTLSCSPISGHRSVSWYQQTPGQGLQFLFEYFSETQRNKGNFPGRFSGRQFSNSRSEMNVSTLELGDSALYLCASSLLAGDSNEQFFGPGTRLTVL.

The V gene is TRBV19, the J gene TRBJ1-5; D unresolved. Trimming pared 6 bases from V and 4 bases from J, leaving 13 bases between. Germline V gene lookup returns CDR1 LNHDA and CDR2 SQIVND (reference sequence). The CDR3 is made up of 14 amino acids. DNA of the CDR3: TGTGCCAGTAGCCAAACGGGAGGGAATCAGCCCCAGCATTTT. Translation: CASSQTGGNQPQHF.

V usage is TRBV5-4 and J usage is TRBJ2-5; 7 bases match TRBD2. CDR1 SGHNT and CDR2 YYREEE come from the germline V gene (reference sequence). This CDR3 region has 13 residues. V lost 0 bases to trimming and J lost 5 bases; unmatched junction nucleotides: 1. CDR3 protein: CASSLAGGETQYF. DNA of the CDR3: TGTGCCAGCAGCTTGGCCGGGGGGGAGACCCAGTACTTC.

This chain joins TRBV25-1 and TRBJ2-7, with D possibly being TRBD1 (5 bases). CDR3 length: 11 amino acids. V shed 8 bases and J shed 7 bases, with 12 bases lying between them. The germline CDR1 and CDR2 sequences are MGHDK and SYGVNS. CDR3 residues: CASVGVGEQYF. CDR3 nucleotide sequence: TGTGCCAGCGTAGGGGTGGGTGAGCAGTACTTC.

The chain recombines TRBV28 with TRBJ1-2; the D is unclear. Per germline, CDR1 MDHEN and CDR2 SYDVKM. Trimming removed 4 bases at V and 8 bases at J, with 8 bases between. This CDR3 has 11 residues. The chain's CDR3 is CASSSKTGYTF. The CDR3 nucleotides are TGTGCCAGCAGTTCGAAGACAGGCTACACCTTC.

This chain connects TRBV25-1 to TRBJ2-1, with TRBD2 identical over 9 bases. Per the germline V gene, CDR1 is MGHDK and CDR2 is SYGVNS. Losses at the gene ends were 3 bases for V and 10 bases for J; bases not matched to a gene: 7. This CDR3 has 14 amino acids. The DNA for the CDR3 is TGTGCCAGCAGTGATGCGGGAGGGCCAGAAGAGCAGTTCTTC. It specifies CASSDAGGPEEQFF.

The rearrangement joins TRBV7-9 to TRBJ2-1; D is unresolved. V was cut by 1 base and J by 0 bases, with 7 bases left in between. Germline V CDR1 and CDR2: SEHNR, FQNEAQ (reference sequence). There are 15 residues in the CDR3. CDR3 residues: CASSLELLSYNEQFF. CDR3 coding DNA: TGTGCCAGCAGCTTAGAACTACTCTCCTACAATGAGCAGTTCTTC.

Comments on this clone: The sample holds other DNA sequences that translate to the same CDR3. This chain connects TRBV6-1 to TRBJ2-3; 9 bases agree with TRBD1. Germline CDR1 is MNHNS and CDR2 is SASEGT. V shed 3 bases, J shed 3 bases, and the junction held 1 base outside the gene matches. The CDR3 is 14 residues long. CDR3 nucleotide sequence: TGTGCCAGCAGTGACGGACAGGGGACAGATACGCAGTATTTT. Amino acid sequence: CASSDGQGTDTQYF.

The gene calls are TRBV6-1 and TRBJ1-1; weak D call: TRBD1 (6 bases). CDR3 length equals 16 residues. Germline assignment: CDR1 MNHNS and CDR2 SASEGT. V was shortened by 4 bases and J by 10 bases, with 25 bases between the two germline ends. The CDR3 sequence is CASSVLIRGRSRAAFF. In nucleotides, the CDR3 is TGTGCCAGCAGTGTACTTATCAGGGGTAGGTCTCGTGCAGCTTTCTTT.

The chain links TRBV5-4 to TRBJ2-3; 11 bases line up with TRBD2. Germline V gene lookup returns CDR1 SGHNT and CDR2 YYREEE (reference sequence). This CDR3 has 14 amino acids. The trim removed 1 base at V and 5 bases at J, leaving 0 bases unmatched. The CDR3 DNA follows: TGTGCCAGCAGCTTGCTAGCGGGAGGAGATACGCAGTATTTT. Translation: CASSLLAGGDTQYF.

The chain recombines TRBV9 with TRBJ2-1, with D perhaps matching TRBD2 (6 bases). Trimming shortened V by 0 bases and J by 7 bases, and 17 bases separated the two germline ends. CDR1 and CDR2 from the germline V gene are SGDLS and YYNGEE. The CDR3 contains 16 residues. The CDR3 is CASSVVGQRVGNEQFF. As DNA, the CDR3 is TGTGCCAGCAGCGTAGTTGGGCAGCGGGTAGGGAATGAGCAGTTCTTC.

This rearrangement joins TRBV2 to TRBJ2-7; no clear D. V lost 4 bases and J 3 bases, leaving 7 bases between the germline ends. The CDR3 consists of 12 residues. Per germline, CDR1 SNHLY and CDR2 FYNNEI. CDR3 sequence: CASSVDNYEQYF. CDR3 coding DNA: TGTGCCAGCAGTGTAGATAACTACGAGCAGTACTTC.

V gene TRBV29-1 combines with J gene TRBJ2-1; 8 positions agree with TRBD1. Trimming cost V 1 base and J 3 bases; bases outside gene matches: 5. The CDR3 consists of 15 residues. Germline V gene sequence: CDR1 SQVTM, CDR2 ANQGSEA. In DNA, the CDR3 is TGCAGCGTTGAAGGGGGACAGGTCATCTACAATGAGCAGTTCTTC. Residues: CSVEGGQVIYNEQFF.

The chain combines TRBV7-9 with TRBJ1-2; D uncertain. V lost 5 bases and J 6 bases, leaving 13 bases between the germline ends. This CDR3 is built from 13 residues. Looked up from germline, CDR1 is SEHNR and CDR2 is FQNEAQ (reference sequence). CDR3 in amino acids: CASSPPIGDGYTF. CDR3 nucleotide sequence: TGTGCCAGCAGCCCCCCTATCGGAGATGGCTACACCTTC.